This T cell receptor beta chain is drawn from a study of T cell responses to AZD1222 COVID-19 vaccine. Whole-study results and caveats: Repertoire samples came only from after the peak T cell response. Elevations in Spike-specific TCR breadth and depth followed administration of two AZD1222 doses. Unmutated variant regions reportedly attract nearly half of all spike-specific TCRs.

CDR3 length: 15 amino acids. Trimming took off 4 bases at V and 0 bases at J, with 9 bases between the two ends. Germline V gives CDR1 SEHNR, CDR2 FQNEAQ (reference sequence). Comments on this clone: Its antigen is still unknown.

Sequencing used immunoSEQ multiplex PCR; TCRdb keeps in-frame clones, though not all of them. Among about 160,000 clones listed, roughly nine tenths were seen once. This specimen was peripheral blood, taken 28 days after the second AZD1222 dose. The receptor's source is an adult who received the AZD1222 COVID-19 vaccine. J is TRBJ1-4 and V is TRBV7-9, with D uncertain. The CDR3, as DNA: TGTGCCAGCAGCTCCAGGCTGGCAACTAATGAAAAACTGTTTTTT. Encoded protein: CASSSRLATNEKLFF.